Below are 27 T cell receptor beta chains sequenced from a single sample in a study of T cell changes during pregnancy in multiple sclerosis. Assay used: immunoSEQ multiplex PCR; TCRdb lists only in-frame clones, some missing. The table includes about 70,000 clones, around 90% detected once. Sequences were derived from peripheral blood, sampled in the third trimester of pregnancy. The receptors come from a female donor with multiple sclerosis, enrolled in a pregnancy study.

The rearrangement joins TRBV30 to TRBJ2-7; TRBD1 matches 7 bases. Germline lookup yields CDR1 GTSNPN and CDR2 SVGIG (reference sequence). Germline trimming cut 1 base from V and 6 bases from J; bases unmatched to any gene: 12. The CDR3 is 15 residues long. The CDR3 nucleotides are TGTGCCTGGAGTGGGGACAGAAGGGGAGTCGGCGAGCAGTACTTC. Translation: CAWSGDRRGVGEQYF.

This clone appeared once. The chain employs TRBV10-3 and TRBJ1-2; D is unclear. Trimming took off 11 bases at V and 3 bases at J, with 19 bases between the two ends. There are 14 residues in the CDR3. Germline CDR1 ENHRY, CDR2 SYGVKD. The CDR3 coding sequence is TGTGCCGCAACTAGGGAAAGGTATGACTATGGCTACACCTTC. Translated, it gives CAATRERYDYGYTF.

In DNA, the CDR3 is TGCGCCAGCAGCCCTTATGTCTCGTCTAGCGGGACTTTCACCTACAATGAGCAGTTCTTC. Its translation: CASSPYVSSSGTFTYNEQFF. This sequence joins TRBV4-1 and TRBJ2-1; 9 bases align to TRBD2. This CDR3 comprises 20 residues. Trimming removed 4 bases from V and 2 bases from J; junction bases left unmatched: 18. From germline, CDR1 is MGHRA and CDR2 YSYEKL.

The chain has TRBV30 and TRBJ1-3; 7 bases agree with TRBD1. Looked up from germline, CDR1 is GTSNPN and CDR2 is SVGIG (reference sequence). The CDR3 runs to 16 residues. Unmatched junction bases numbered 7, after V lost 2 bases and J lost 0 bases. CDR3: CAWSSRTGYSGNTIYF. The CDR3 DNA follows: TGTGCCTGGAGTTCCCGGACAGGATACTCTGGAAACACCATATATTTT.

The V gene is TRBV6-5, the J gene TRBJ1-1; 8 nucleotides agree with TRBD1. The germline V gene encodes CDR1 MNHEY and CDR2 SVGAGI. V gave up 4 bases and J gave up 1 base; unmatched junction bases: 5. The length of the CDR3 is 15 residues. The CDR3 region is CASSSSGTGNTEAFF. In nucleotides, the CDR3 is TGTGCCAGCAGTTCCTCCGGGACAGGGAACACTGAAGCTTTCTTT.

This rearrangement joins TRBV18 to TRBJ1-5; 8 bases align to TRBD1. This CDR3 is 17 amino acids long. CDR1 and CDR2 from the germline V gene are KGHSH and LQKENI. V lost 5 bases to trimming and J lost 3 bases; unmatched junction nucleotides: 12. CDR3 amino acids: CASSGSGQGSFNQPQHF. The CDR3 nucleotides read TGTGCCAGCTCAGGAAGTGGACAGGGAAGCTTCAATCAGCCCCAGCATTTT.

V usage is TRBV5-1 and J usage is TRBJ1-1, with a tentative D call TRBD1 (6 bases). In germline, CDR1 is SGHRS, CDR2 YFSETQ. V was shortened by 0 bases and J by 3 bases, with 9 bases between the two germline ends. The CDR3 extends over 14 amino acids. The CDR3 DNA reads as TGCGCCAGCAGCTTGGCCAACAGGGACACTGAAGCTTTCTTT. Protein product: CASSLANRDTEAFF.

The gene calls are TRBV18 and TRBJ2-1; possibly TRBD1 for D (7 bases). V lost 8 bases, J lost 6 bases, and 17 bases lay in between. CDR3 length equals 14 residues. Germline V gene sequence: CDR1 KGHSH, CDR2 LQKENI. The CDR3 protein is CASKPLRDSNEQFF. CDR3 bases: TGTGCCAGCAAACCGTTGCGGGACAGCAATGAGCAGTTCTTC.

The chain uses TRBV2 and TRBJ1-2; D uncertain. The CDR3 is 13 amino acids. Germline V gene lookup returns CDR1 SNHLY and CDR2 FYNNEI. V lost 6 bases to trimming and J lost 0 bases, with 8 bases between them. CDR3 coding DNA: TGTGCCAGCAGATCCGACACTAACTATGGCTACACCTTC. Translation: CASRSDTNYGYTF.

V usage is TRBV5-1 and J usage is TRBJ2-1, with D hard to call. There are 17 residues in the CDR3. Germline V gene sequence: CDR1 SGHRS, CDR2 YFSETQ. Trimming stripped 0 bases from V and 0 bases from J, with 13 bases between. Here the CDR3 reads CASSLERPSSSYNEQFF. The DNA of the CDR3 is TGCGCCAGCAGCTTGGAACGTCCTTCGAGCTCCTACAATGAGCAGTTCTTC.

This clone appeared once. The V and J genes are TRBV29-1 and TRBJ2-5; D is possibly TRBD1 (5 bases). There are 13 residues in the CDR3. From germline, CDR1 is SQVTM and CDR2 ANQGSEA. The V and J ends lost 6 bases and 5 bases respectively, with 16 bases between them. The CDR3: CSVPRATWETQYF. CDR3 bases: TGCAGCGTGCCCAGGGCCACCTGGGAGACCCAGTACTTC.

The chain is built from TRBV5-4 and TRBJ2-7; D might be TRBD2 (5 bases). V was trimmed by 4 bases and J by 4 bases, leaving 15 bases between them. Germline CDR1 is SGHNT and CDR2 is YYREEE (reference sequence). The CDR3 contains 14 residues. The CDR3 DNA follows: TGTGCCAGCAGCACTGGCCGGGGATCTTACGAGCAGTACTTC. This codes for CASSTGRGSYEQYF.

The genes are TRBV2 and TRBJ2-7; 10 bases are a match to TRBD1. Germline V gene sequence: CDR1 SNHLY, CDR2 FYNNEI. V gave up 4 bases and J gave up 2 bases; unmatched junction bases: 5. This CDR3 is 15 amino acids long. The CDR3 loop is CASSVGQGITYEQYF. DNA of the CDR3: TGTGCCAGCAGTGTGGGACAGGGGATCACCTACGAGCAGTACTTC.

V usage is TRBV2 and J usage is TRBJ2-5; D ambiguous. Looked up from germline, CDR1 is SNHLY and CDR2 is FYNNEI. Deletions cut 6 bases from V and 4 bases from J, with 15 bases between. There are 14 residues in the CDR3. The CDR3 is CASSATHPGETQYF. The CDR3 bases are TGTGCCAGCAGCGCGACCCACCCGGGAGAGACCCAGTACTTC.

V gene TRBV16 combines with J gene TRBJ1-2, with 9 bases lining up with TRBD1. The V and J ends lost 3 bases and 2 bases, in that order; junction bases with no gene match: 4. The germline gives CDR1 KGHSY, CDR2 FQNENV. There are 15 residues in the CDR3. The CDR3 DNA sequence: TGTGCCAGCAGCCAGACGGACAGGGGAAACTATGGCTACACCTTC. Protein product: CASSQTDRGNYGYTF.

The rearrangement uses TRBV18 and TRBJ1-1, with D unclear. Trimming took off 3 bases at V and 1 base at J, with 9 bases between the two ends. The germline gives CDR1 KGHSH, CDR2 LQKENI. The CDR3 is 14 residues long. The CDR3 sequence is CASSPTRTNTEAFF. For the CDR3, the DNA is TGTGCCAGCTCACCGACACGTACGAACACTGAAGCTTTCTTT. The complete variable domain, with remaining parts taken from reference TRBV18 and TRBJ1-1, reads NAGVMQNPRHLVRRRGQEARLRCSPMKGHSHVYWYRQLPEEGLKFMVYLQKENIIDESGMPKERFSAEFPKEGPSILRIQQVVRGDSAAYFCASSPTRTNTEAFFGQGTRLTVV.

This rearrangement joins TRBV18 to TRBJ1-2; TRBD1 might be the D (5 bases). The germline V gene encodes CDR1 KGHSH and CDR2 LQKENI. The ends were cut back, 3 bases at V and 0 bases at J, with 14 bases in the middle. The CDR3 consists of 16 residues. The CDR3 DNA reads TGTGCCAGCTCACCCGCTACAGGACCGACTAACTATGGCTACACCTTC. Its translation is CASSPATGPTNYGYTF. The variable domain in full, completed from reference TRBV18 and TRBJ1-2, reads NAGVMQNPRHLVRRRGQEARLRCSPMKGHSHVYWYRQLPEEGLKFMVYLQKENIIDESGMPKERFSAEFPKEGPSILRIQQVVRGDSAAYFCASSPATGPTNYGYTFGSGTRLTVV.

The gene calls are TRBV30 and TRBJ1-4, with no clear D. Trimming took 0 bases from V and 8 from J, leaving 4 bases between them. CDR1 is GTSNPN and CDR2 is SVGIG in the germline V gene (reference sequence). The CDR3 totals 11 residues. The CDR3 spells CAWSVSEKLFF. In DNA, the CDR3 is TGTGCCTGGAGTGTAAGCGAAAAACTGTTTTTT. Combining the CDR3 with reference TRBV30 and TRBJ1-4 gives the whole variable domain SQTIHQWPATLVQPVGSPLSLECTVEGTSNPNLYWYRQAAGRGLQLLFYSVGIGQISSEVPQNLSASRPQDRQFILSSKKLLLSDSGFYLCAWSVSEKLFFGSGTQLSVL.

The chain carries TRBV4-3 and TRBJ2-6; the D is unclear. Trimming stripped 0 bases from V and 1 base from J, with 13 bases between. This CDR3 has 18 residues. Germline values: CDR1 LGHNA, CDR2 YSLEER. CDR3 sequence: CASSQEARSYSGANVLTF. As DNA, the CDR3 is TGCGCCAGCAGCCAAGAAGCCCGTTCCTATTCTGGGGCCAACGTCCTGACTTTC.

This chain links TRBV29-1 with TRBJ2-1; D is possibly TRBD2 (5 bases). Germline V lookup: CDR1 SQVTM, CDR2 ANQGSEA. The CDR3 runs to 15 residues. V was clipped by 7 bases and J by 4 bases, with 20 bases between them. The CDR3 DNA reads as TGCAGCGCCCTCGTAGGGAGTATCGGTTACAATGAGCAGTTCTTC. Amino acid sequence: CSALVGSIGYNEQFF.

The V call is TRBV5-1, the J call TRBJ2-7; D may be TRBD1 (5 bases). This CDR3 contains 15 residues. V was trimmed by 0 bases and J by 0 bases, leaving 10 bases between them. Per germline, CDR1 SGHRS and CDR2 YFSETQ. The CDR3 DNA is TGCGCCAGCAGCTTGGGTGCGACAGCCTCCTACGAGCAGTACTTC. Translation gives CASSLGATASYEQYF.

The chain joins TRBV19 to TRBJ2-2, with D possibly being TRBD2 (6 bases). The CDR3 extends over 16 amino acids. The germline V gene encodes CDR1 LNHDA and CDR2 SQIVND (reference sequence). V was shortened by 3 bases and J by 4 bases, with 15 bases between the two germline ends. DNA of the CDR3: TGTGCCAGTAGTATTGGGGGAGGTCTCTCCACCGGGGAGCTGTTTTTT. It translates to CASSIGGGLSTGELFF. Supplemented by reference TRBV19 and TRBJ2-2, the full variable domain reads DGGITQSPKYLFRKEGQNVTLSCEQNLNHDAMYWYRQDPGQGLRLIYYSQIVNDFQKGDIAEGYSVSREKKESFPLTVTSAQKNPTAFYLCASSIGGGLSTGELFFGEGSRLTVL.

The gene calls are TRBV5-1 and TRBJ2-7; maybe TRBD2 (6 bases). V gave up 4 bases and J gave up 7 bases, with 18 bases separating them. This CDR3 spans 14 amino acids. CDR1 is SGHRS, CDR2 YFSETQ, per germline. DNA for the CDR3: TGCGCCAGCAGCGGATCCGGGGGACTTAGAGAGCAGTACTTC. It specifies CASSGSGGLREQYF.

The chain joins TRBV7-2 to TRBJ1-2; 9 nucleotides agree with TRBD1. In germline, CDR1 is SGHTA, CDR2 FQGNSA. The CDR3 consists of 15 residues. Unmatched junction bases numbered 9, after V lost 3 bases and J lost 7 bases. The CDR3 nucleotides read TGTGCCAGCAGCTTCGGGACAGGGATCAGGAGTGGCTACACCTTC. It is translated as CASSFGTGIRSGYTF. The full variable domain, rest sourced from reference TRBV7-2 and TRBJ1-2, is GAGVSQSPSNKVTEKGKDVELRCDPISGHTALYWYRQSLGQGLEFLIYFQGNSAPDKSGLPSDRFSAERTGGSVSTLTIQRTQQEDSAVYLCASSFGTGIRSGYTFGSGTRLTVV.

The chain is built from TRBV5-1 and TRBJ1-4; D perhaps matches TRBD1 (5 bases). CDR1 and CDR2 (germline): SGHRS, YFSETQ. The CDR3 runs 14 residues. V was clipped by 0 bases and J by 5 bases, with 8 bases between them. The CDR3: CASSLGQRNEKLFF. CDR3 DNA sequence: TGCGCCAGCAGCTTGGGACAGAGAAATGAAAAACTGTTTTTT.

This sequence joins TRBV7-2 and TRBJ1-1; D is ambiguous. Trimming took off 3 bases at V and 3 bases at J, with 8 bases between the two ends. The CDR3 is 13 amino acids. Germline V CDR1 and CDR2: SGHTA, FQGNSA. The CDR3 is CASSFQSHTEAFF. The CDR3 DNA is TGTGCCAGCAGCTTTCAGTCCCACACTGAAGCTTTCTTT. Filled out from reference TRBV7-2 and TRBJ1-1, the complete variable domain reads GAGVSQSPSNKVTEKGKDVELRCDPISGHTALYWYRQSLGQGLEFLIYFQGNSAPDKSGLPSDRFSAERTGGSVSTLTIQRTQQEDSAVYLCASSFQSHTEAFFGQGTRLTVV.

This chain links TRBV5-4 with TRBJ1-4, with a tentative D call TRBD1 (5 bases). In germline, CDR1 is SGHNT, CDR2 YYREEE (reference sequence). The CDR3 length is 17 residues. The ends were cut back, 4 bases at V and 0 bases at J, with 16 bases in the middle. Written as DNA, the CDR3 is TGTGCCAGCAGCCCCGGGAGGGGACCCACAACTAATGAAAAACTGTTTTTT. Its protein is CASSPGRGPTTNEKLFF.